The following is a T cell receptor beta chain sequence with its context. Data came from immunoSEQ multiplex PCR; TCRdb stores just in-frame clones and leaves some out. The sample consists of about 120,000 clones, 80% to 90% of them appearing once. The sample belongs to a study of control samples from healthy donors and cancer patients. The ends were cut back, 0 bases at V and 3 bases at J, with 9 bases in the middle. Germline CDR1 and CDR2: SGHRS and YFSETQ. The length of the CDR3 is 14 residues. This TCR came from a man under 40 in good health. This chain links TRBV5-1 with TRBJ1-1; D is possibly TRBD1 (5 bases). The sample taken for sequencing was blood. The CDR3 region has the DNA TGCGCCAGCAGCTTGGCCAGGGAGGACACTGAAGCTTTCTTT. Protein: CASSLAREDTEAFF.